This TCR beta chain emerged from a study of Graves' ophthalmopathy and Graves' hyperthyroidism. This clonotype was counted at least ten times. Beta-chain TCR CDR3 regions were amplified from RNA transcripts. First-round RT-PCR with HTBI primers preceded a second-round multiplex PCR. TCRdb itself ran the multiplex PCR reads through MiXCR, one entry per CDR3 protein. The data hold 500,000 to 600,000 distinct CDR3 sequences, with approximately 37% observed a single time. Sequences were obtained from peripheral blood or thyroid tissue (not recorded which). The TCR originated in an adult man with Graves' hyperthyroidism.

CDR3 coding DNA: TGTGCCAGCAGTGAATTTCAATGGACAGTTAGCTCCTACGAGCAGTACTTC. Protein sequence: CASSEFQWTVSSYEQYF. The rearrangement links TRBV25-1 to TRBJ2-7; possibly TRBD1 for D (6 bases). The CDR3 spans 17 residues. Germline-derived CDR1 and CDR2 are MGHDK and SYGVNS. The V end lost 1 base, the J end lost 0 bases, and 16 bases lay between the germline ends.